This is a list of T cell receptor beta chains from one sample in a study of cytomegalovirus exposure and HLA in healthy donors. TCRdb's copy holds only in-frame clones and misses some; the assay was immunoSEQ multiplex PCR. Found here are 100,000 to 150,000 clones, 81% of them singletons; the top ten hold about 2%. Sequenced sample: PBMCs. Receptors originate from a woman in her 40s in good health and CMV-seronegative. CDR3s include the opening cysteine and the closing phenylalanine or tryptophan. D genes are given only for firm matches. Size tells how often a clone was seen (once, few, many) or the class of an expanded clone, and some rows leave it out.

D: TRBD2; J: TRBJ2-4; size: NA; V: TRBV27; CDR3: CASSLGTKNIQYF; DNA: TGTGCCAGCAGTTTAGGGACTAAGAACATTCAGTACTTC
D: NA; J: TRBJ1-6; size: NA; V: TRBV5-1; CDR3: CASSLDSSYNSPLHF; DNA: TGCGCCAGCAGCTTAGACAGCTCCTATAATTCACCCCTCCACTTT
D: TRBD2; J: TRBJ2-1; size: NA; V: TRBV7-8; CDR3: CASSLRSLAGYILYNEQFF; DNA: TGTGCCAGCAGCTTAAGGTCGCTAGCGGGGTACATCCTCTACAATGAGCAGTTCTTC
D: NA; J: TRBJ1-5; size: NA; V: TRBV27; CDR3: CASSLFGSSRGNQPQHF; DNA: TGTGCCAGCAGTTTATTCGGATCCTCCAGGGGAAATCAGCCCCAGCATTTT
D: TRBD1; J: TRBJ1-2; size: NA; V: TRBV19; CDR3: CASSNPGQGADGYTF; DNA: TGTGCCAGTAGTAATCCGGGACAGGGGGCAGACGGCTACACCTTC
D: NA; J: TRBJ2-7; size: NA; V: TRBV6-5; CDR3: CASRTAARSYEQYF; DNA: TGTGCCAGCAGAACCGCCGCGAGATCCTACGAGCAGTACTTC
D: TRBD2; J: TRBJ2-3; size: NA; V: TRBV4-2; CDR3: CASRETSGTDTQYF; DNA: TGTGCCAGCAGAGAGACTAGCGGCACAGATACGCAGTATTTT
D: NA; J: TRBJ2-3; size: NA; V: TRBV9; CDR3: CASSPRDDTQYF; DNA: TGTGCCAGCAGCCCGCGTGATGATACGCAGTATTTT
D: TRBD2; J: TRBJ2-1; size: NA; V: TRBV4-1; CDR3: CASSQRTSGDHNEQFF; DNA: TGCGCCAGCAGCCAACGGACTAGCGGGGATCACAATGAGCAGTTCTTC
D: NA; J: TRBJ2-1; size: NA; V: TRBV15; CDR3: CATSRAFHSSYNEQFF; DNA: TGTGCCACCAGCAGAGCTTTCCACAGCTCCTACAATGAGCAGTTCTTC
D: TRBD1; J: TRBJ1-2; size: NA; V: TRBV6-5; CDR3: CASSYSGQGGYTF; DNA: TGTGCCAGCAGTTACTCGGGACAGGGGGGCTACACCTTC
D: NA; J: TRBJ1-6; size: NA; V: TRBV5-1; CDR3: CASSYKTGSSSPLHF; DNA: TGCGCCAGCAGTTACAAAACAGGGAGCAGTTCACCCCTCCACTTT
D: NA; J: TRBJ1-1; size: NA; V: TRBV7-2; CDR3: CASSSYLATEAFF; DNA: TGTGCCAGCAGCTCTTACCTGGCTACTGAAGCTTTCTTT
D: NA; J: TRBJ2-2; size: NA; V: TRBV7-9; CDR3: CASSRQAGELFF; DNA: TGTGCCAGCAGCAGACAGGCCGGGGAGCTGTTTTTT
D: TRBD2; J: TRBJ2-1; size: NA; V: TRBV4-1; CDR3: CASSPFPTSLISGNEQFF; DNA: TGCGCCAGCAGCCCATTCCCGACTAGCTTAATCTCTGGCAATGAGCAGTTCTTC
D: NA; J: TRBJ1-1; size: NA; V: TRBV11-2; CDR3: CASSLVVRGMGTEAFF; DNA: TGTGCCAGCAGCTTAGTAGTACGGGGAATGGGCACTGAAGCTTTCTTT
D: TRBD1; J: TRBJ2-1; size: NA; V: TRBV5-5; CDR3: CASSLGQANYNEQFF; DNA: TGTGCCAGCAGCCTTGGACAGGCCAACTACAATGAGCAGTTCTTC
D: NA; J: TRBJ1-6; size: NA; V: TRBV28; CDR3: CASSSFQGSYNSPLHF; DNA: TGTGCCAGCAGTTCTTTCCAGGGCTCCTATAATTCACCCCTCCACTTT
D: TRBD1; J: TRBJ1-1; size: NA; V: TRBV5-1; CDR3: CASSLGTGFTEAFF; DNA: TGCGCCAGCAGCTTGGGGACAGGGTTCACTGAAGCTTTCTTT
D: NA; J: TRBJ1-6; size: NA; V: TRBV5-4; CDR3: CASSRTGNSPLHF; DNA: TGTGCCAGCAGCCGAACAGGGAATTCACCCCTCCACTTT
D: TRBD2; J: TRBJ2-7; size: NA; V: TRBV7-9; CDR3: CASSLSGTTYEQYF; DNA: TGTGCCAGCAGCCTTAGCGGGACCACCTACGAGCAGTACTTC
D: TRBD1; J: TRBJ2-4; size: once; V: TRBV5-1; CDR3: CASSLDPGQGRIQYF; DNA: TGCGCCAGCAGCTTGGACCCGGGACAGGGCCGCATTCAGTACTTC
D: NA; J: TRBJ1-3; size: NA; V: TRBV30; CDR3: CAWEGGVSGNTIYF; DNA: TGTGCCTGGGAAGGGGGGGTATCTGGAAACACCATATATTTT
D: TRBD2; J: TRBJ2-5; size: NA; V: TRBV2; CDR3: CASSGSGVPETQYF; DNA: TGTGCCAGCAGTGGTAGCGGGGTTCCGGAGACCCAGTACTTC
D: NA; J: TRBJ1-5; size: NA; V: TRBV28; CDR3: CASSSSVNQPQHF; DNA: TGTGCCAGCAGTTCGTCGGTAAATCAGCCCCAGCATTTT
D: NA; J: TRBJ2-7; size: NA; V: TRBV12-5; CDR3: CASFFKQKAAYEQYF; DNA: TGTGCTAGTTTTTTCAAGCAGAAGGCGGCATACGAGCAGTACTTC
D: NA; J: TRBJ2-5; size: NA; V: TRBV5-1; CDR3: CASKRGGQETQYF; DNA: TGCGCCAGCAAACGGGGAGGACAAGAGACCCAGTACTTC
D: TRBD1; J: TRBJ1-1; size: NA; V: TRBV18; CDR3: CASSLGQGKVNTEAFF; DNA: TGTGCCAGCTCACTGGGACAGGGGAAAGTGAACACTGAAGCTTTCTTT
D: TRBD1; J: TRBJ2-1; size: NA; V: TRBV30; CDR3: CAWRVGTANEQFF; DNA: TGTGCCTGGAGGGTGGGGACAGCCAATGAGCAGTTCTTC
D: TRBD2; J: TRBJ2-7; size: NA; V: TRBV19; CDR3: CASSPAGQRSGTSYF; DNA: TGTGCCAGTAGTCCAGCGGGACAGCGATCCGGGACTAGCTACTTC
D: TRBD2; J: TRBJ2-1; size: NA; V: TRBV11-2; CDR3: CASSPLAGGGDNEQFF; DNA: TGTGCCAGCAGTCCGCTAGCGGGAGGGGGGGACAATGAGCAGTTCTTC
D: TRBD2; J: TRBJ2-3; size: NA; V: TRBV7-2; CDR3: CASSLGLAGGRDTQYF; DNA: TGTGCCAGCAGCTTAGGACTAGCGGGAGGCAGAGATACGCAGTATTTT
D: TRBD2; J: TRBJ2-3; size: few; V: TRBV6-4; CDR3: CASSGAGEADTQYF; DNA: TGTGCCAGCAGTGGAGCGGGAGAGGCAGATACGCAGTATTTT
D: NA; J: TRBJ1-5; size: NA; V: TRBV11-2; CDR3: CASSLAGGWQPQHF; DNA: TGTGCCAGCAGCCTCGCCGGGGGATGGCAGCCCCAGCATTTT
D: TRBD1; J: TRBJ2-3; size: NA; V: TRBV4-1; CDR3: CASSHGDRDTDTQYF; DNA: TGCGCCAGCAGCCACGGGGACAGGGACACAGATACGCAGTATTTT
D: TRBD2; J: TRBJ2-3; size: NA; V: TRBV2; CDR3: CASSVRTSGVDTQYF; DNA: TGTGCCAGCAGCGTTCGGACTAGCGGGGTTGATACGCAGTATTTT
D: TRBD1; J: TRBJ1-1; size: NA; V: TRBV2; CDR3: CASSEVRQGDTEAFF; DNA: TGTGCCAGCAGTGAAGTCCGACAGGGAGACACTGAAGCTTTCTTT
D: NA; J: TRBJ2-1; size: NA; V: TRBV9; CDR3: CASSNLVAAHNEQFF; DNA: TGTGCCAGCAGCAATTTAGTGGCGGCTCACAATGAGCAGTTCTTC
D: TRBD1; J: TRBJ1-4; size: NA; V: TRBV2; CDR3: CASRLRGNNEKLFF; DNA: TGTGCCAGCAGGCTCAGGGGGAATAATGAAAAACTGTTTTTT
D: TRBD1; J: TRBJ2-7; size: NA; V: TRBV7-9; CDR3: CASSLASTGGGHEQYF; DNA: TGTGCCAGCAGCTTAGCTTCGACAGGGGGCGGGCACGAGCAGTACTTC
D: NA; J: TRBJ2-2; size: NA; V: TRBV4-1; CDR3: CASSQGTATGELFF; DNA: TGCGCCAGCAGCCAAGGGACAGCTACCGGGGAGCTGTTTTTT
D: TRBD2; J: TRBJ2-7; size: NA; V: TRBV7-2; CDR3: CASSPGGFSEQYF; DNA: TGTGCCAGCAGCCCCGGGGGGTTCTCCGAGCAGTACTTC
D: TRBD1; J: TRBJ1-6; size: NA; V: TRBV14; CDR3: CASSRHDRGGSPLHF; DNA: TGTGCCAGCAGCCGGCATGACAGGGGAGGCTCACCCCTCCACTTT
D: NA; J: TRBJ2-4; size: NA; V: TRBV6-6; CDR3: CASSYGVGVQYF; DNA: TGTGCCAGCAGTTACGGGGTAGGGGTTCAGTACTTC
D: TRBD2; J: TRBJ2-3; size: NA; V: TRBV4-1; CDR3: CASSQGASGSTDTQYF; DNA: TGCGCCAGCAGCCAAGGGGCTAGCGGGAGCACAGATACGCAGTATTTT
D: NA; J: TRBJ2-5; size: NA; V: TRBV6-5; CDR3: CASRQTSLETQYF; DNA: TGTGCCAGCAGACAAACTAGTCTAGAGACCCAGTACTTC
D: NA; J: TRBJ2-7; size: few; V: TRBV14; CDR3: CASSQGARQYF; DNA: TGTGCCAGCAGCCAAGGCGCGAGGCAGTACTTC
D: NA; J: TRBJ2-7; size: NA; V: TRBV5-4; CDR3: CASSLGYQGNYEQYF; DNA: TGTGCCAGCAGCTTGGGGTATCAGGGAAACTACGAGCAGTACTTC